This T cell receptor beta chain was sequenced during a study of cytomegalovirus exposure and HLA in healthy donors. The PCR contained 60 Vbeta and 13 Jbeta primers. Libraries were prepared by immunoSEQ multiplex PCR; TCRdb keeps only in-frame clonotypes and omits some of them. This sample has under 150,000 clones, with approximately 69% found just once. There are 14 residues in the CDR3. V shed 7 bases and J 5 bases; nucleotides not matched to a gene: 7. CDR1 is SQVTM and CDR2 is ANQGSEA in the germline V gene. Sequencing was done on a sample of PBMCs. The origin of this receptor is a woman aged 40 to 55 in good health and CMV-seropositive. V is TRBV29-1 and J is TRBJ2-2, with 10 positions matching TRBD2. CDR3 amino acids: CSGLSGGGTGELFF. CDR3 in DNA: TGCAGCGGCTTGAGCGGGGGGGGGACCGGGGAGCTGTTTTTT.